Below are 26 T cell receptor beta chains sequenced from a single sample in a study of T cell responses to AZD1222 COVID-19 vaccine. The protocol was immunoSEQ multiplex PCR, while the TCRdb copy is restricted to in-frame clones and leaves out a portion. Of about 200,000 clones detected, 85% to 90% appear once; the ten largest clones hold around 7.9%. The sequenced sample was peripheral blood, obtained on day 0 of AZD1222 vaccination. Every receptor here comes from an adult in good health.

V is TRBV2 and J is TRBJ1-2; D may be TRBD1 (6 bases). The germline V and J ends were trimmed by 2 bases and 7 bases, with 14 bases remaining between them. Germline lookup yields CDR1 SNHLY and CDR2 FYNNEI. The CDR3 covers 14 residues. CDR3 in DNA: TGTGCCAGCAGTGAAACGGGGGCCCCTCGTGGCTACACCTTC. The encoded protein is CASSETGAPRGYTF.

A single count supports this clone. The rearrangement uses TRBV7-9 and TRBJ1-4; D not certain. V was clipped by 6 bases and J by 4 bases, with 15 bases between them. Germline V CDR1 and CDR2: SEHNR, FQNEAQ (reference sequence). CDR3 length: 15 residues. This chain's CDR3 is CASRAGRLGNEKLFF. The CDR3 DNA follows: TGTGCCAGCAGGGCCGGACGTTTGGGTAATGAAAAACTGTTTTTT.

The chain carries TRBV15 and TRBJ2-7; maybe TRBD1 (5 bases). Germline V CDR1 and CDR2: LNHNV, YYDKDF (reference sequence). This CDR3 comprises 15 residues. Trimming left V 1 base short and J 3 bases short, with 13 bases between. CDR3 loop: CATSRAPGKNYEQYF. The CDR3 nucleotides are TGTGCCACCAGCAGAGCTCCAGGGAAGAACTACGAGCAGTACTTC.

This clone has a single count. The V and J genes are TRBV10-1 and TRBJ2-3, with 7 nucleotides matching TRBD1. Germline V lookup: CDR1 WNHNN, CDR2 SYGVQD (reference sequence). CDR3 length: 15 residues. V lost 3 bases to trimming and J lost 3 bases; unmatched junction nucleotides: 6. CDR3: CASSDRQGITDTQYF. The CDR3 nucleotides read TGCGCCAGCAGTGACCGACAGGGTATAACAGATACGCAGTATTTT.

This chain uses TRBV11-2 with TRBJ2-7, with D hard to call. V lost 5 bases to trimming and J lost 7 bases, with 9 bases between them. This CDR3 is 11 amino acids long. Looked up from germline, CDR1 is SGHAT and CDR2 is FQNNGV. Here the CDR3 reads CASSPLTEQYF. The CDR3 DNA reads TGTGCCAGCAGCCCACTTACGGAGCAGTACTTC.

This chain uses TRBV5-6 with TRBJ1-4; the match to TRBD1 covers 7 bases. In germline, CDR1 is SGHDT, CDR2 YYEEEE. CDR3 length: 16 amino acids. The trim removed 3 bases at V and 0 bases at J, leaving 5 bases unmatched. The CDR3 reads CASSSRQGPTNEKLFF. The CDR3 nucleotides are TGTGCCAGCAGCTCTCGACAGGGCCCAACTAATGAAAAACTGTTTTTT. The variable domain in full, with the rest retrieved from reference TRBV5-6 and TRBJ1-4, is DAGVTQSPTHLIKTRGQQVTLRCSPKSGHDTVSWYQQALGQGPQFIFQYYEEEERQRGNFPDRFSGHQFPNYSSELNVNALLLGDSALYLCASSSRQGPTNEKLFFGSGTQLSVL.

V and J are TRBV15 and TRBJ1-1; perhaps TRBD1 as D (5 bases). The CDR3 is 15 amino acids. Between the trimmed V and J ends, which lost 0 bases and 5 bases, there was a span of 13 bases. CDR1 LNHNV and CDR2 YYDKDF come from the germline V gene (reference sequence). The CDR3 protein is CATSRDWGGRTEAFF. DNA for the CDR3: TGTGCCACCAGCAGAGACTGGGGCGGTCGGACTGAAGCTTTCTTT.

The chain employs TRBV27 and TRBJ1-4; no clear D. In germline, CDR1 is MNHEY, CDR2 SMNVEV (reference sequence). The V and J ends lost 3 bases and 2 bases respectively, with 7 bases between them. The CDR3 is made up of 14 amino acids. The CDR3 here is CASSFLGTNEKLFF. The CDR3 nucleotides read TGTGCCAGCAGTTTTTTGGGGACTAATGAAAAACTGTTTTTT.

DNA of the CDR3: TGTGCCAGCAGCGTAGCTACCGCGGCGGGCACCGGGGAGCTGTTTTTT. Amino acid sequence: CASSVATAAGTGELFF. The chain links TRBV9 to TRBJ2-2, with D tentatively TRBD2 (5 bases). Germline lookup yields CDR1 SGDLS and CDR2 YYNGEE. The V end lost 0 bases, the J end lost 4 bases, and 13 bases lay between the germline ends. The length of the CDR3 is 16 residues. The whole variable domain, filled in from reference TRBV9 and TRBJ2-2, reads DSGVTQTPKHLITATGQRVTLRCSPRSGDLSVYWYQQSLDQGLQFLIQYYNGEERAKGNILERFSAQQFPDLHSELNLSSLELGDSALYFCASSVATAAGTGELFFGEGSRLTVL.

The CDR3 loop reads CASSLGTFEQFF. CDR3 bases: TGTGCCAGCAGCCTCGGTACCTTTGAGCAGTTCTTC. This sequence joins TRBV5-4 and TRBJ2-1; D is unclear. Germline-derived CDR1 and CDR2 are SGHNT and YYREEE (reference sequence). CDR3 size: 12 residues. Trimming left V 4 bases short and J 9 bases short, with 11 bases between.

This CDR3 reads CASSPQGGLYEQYF. In DNA form, the CDR3 reads TGTGCCAGCAGCCCGCAGGGGGGGTTGTACGAGCAGTACTTC. The rearrangement joins TRBV27 to TRBJ2-7; either TRBD1 or TRBD2 may fit D (7 bases each). The CDR3 loop spans 14 amino acids. The V gene lost 6 bases and the J gene lost 4 bases, with 16 bases spanning the gap. Germline V gene lookup returns CDR1 MNHEY and CDR2 SMNVEV (reference sequence).

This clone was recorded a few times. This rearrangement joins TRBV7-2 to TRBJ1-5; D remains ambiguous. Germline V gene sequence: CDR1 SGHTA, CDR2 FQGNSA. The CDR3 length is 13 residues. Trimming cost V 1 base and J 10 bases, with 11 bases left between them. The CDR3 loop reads CASSLEGGYPQHF. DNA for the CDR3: TGTGCCAGCAGCTTAGAGGGCGGATACCCCCAGCATTTT.

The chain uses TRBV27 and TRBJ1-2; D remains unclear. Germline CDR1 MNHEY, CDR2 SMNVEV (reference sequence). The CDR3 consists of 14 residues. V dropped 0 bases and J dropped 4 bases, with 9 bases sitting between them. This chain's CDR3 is CASSLSADSYGYTF. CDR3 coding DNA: TGTGCCAGCAGTTTATCGGCCGACTCCTATGGCTACACCTTC.

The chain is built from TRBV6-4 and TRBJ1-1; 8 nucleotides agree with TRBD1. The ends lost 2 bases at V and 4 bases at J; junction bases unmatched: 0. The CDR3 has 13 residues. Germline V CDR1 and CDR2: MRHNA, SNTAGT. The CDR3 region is CASSDTGGTEAFF. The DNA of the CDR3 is TGTGCCAGCAGTGACACAGGGGGCACTGAAGCTTTCTTT.

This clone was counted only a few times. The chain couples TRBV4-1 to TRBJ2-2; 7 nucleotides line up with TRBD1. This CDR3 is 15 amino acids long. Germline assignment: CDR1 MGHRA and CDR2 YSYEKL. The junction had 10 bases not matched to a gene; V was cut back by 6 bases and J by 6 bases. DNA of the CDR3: TGCGCCAGCAGGACCGGGACAGCAGAATCCGGGGAGCTGTTTTTT. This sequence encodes CASRTGTAESGELFF.

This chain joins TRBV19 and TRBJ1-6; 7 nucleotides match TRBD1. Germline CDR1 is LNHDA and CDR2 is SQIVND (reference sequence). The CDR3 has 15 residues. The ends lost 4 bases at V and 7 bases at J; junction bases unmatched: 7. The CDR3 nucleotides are TGTGCCAGTAGTACTTCGGGGACAGCAAATTCACCCCTCCACTTT. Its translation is CASSTSGTANSPLHF.

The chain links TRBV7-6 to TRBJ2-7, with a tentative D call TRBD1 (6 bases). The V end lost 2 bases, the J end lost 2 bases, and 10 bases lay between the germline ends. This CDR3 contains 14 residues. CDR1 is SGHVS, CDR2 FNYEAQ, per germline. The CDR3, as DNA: TGTGCCAGCAGCTTATCTGACAGGCCCTACGAGCAGTACTTC. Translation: CASSLSDRPYEQYF.

The CDR3 DNA sequence: TGTGCCAGCTCACCACCCAAAAAAGGACTAGTGTTAGAGACCCAGTACTTC. Its protein is CASSPPKKGLVLETQYF. The J gene is TRBJ2-5, the V gene TRBV18; TRBD2 matches 7 bases. The CDR3 covers 17 residues. V shed 0 bases and J 4 bases; nucleotides not matched to a gene: 11. Germline CDR1 is KGHSH and CDR2 is LQKENI.

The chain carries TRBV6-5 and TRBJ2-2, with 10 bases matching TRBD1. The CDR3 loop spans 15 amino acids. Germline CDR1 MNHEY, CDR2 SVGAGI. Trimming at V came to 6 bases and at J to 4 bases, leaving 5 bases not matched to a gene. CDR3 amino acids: CASRGDRGVTGELFF. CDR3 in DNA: TGTGCCAGCAGAGGGGACAGGGGTGTCACCGGGGAGCTGTTTTTT.

Here the CDR3 DNA reads TGTGCCAGCAGTTTAGAGGGGGAACTTGTGAATACGCAGTATTTT. This encodes CASSLEGELVNTQYF. The V call is TRBV27, the J call TRBJ2-3, with D possibly matching TRBD1 (6 bases). V shed 2 bases and J shed 7 bases, with 16 bases lying between them. The CDR3 is 15 residues long. Per germline, CDR1 MNHEY and CDR2 SMNVEV (reference sequence).

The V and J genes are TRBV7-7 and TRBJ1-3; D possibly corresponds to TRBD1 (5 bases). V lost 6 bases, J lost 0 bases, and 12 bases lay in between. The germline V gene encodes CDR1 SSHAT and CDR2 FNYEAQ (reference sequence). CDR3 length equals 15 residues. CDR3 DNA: TGTGCCAGCAGTTCCGGACATAGCTCTGGAAACACCATATATTTT. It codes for CASSSGHSSGNTIYF.

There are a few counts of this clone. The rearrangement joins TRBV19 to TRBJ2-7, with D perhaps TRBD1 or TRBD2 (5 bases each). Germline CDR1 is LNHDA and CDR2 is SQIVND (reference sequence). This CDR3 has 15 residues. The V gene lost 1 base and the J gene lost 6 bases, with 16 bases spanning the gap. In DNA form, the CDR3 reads TGTGCCAGTAGTATAGGACGGGACCGTGCCGGCGAGCAGTACTTC. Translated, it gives CASSIGRDRAGEQYF.

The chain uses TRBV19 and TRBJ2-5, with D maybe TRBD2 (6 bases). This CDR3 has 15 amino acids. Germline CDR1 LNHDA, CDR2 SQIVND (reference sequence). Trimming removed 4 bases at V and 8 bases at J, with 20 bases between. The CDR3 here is CASSTQLAGSDTQYF. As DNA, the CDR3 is TGTGCCAGTAGTACCCAACTAGCTGGCTCGGATACCCAGTACTTC.

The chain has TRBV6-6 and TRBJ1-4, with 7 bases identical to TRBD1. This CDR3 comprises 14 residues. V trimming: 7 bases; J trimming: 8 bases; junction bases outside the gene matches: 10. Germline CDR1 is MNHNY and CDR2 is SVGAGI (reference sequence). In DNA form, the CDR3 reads TGTGCCAGCACCCAGACAGGGATGAACGAAAAACTGTTTTTT. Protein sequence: CASTQTGMNEKLFF.

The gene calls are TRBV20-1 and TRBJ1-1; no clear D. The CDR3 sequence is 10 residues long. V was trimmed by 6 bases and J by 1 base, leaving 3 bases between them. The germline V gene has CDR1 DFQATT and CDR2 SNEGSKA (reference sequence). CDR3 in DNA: TGCAGTGCGACGAACACTGAAGCTTTCTTT. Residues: CSATNTEAFF.

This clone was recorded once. The CDR3 sequence: CAWSTSSTDTQYF. The CDR3 region has the DNA TGTGCCTGGAGTACAAGCAGCACAGATACGCAGTATTTT. The chain recombines TRBV30 with TRBJ2-3; D is unresolved. CDR3 length: 13 residues. V was trimmed by 2 bases and J by 0 bases, leaving 6 bases between them. Germline V lookup: CDR1 GTSNPN, CDR2 SVGIG (reference sequence).